One and the same sample provided the 17 T cell receptor beta chains below, sequenced in a study of identical twins. MiXCR, applied by TCRdb to the 5' RACE reads, yields one record per CDR3 protein. The sample includes about 520,000 distinct CDR3 sequences, around 20% of them seen just once. The sample was also reused in another study, on T cells expressing NK-cell markers.

Sequencing input: CD4+ T cells sorted from blood. All receptors come from a young woman in good health.

The chain has TRBV18 and TRBJ2-7; a possible D gene is TRBD1 (7 bases). V was cut by 3 bases and J by 2 bases, with 17 bases left in between. The CDR3 has 16 amino acids. Per germline, CDR1 KGHSH and CDR2 LQKENI. CDR3 DNA: TGTGCCAGCTCACCCCGGCGGGACAGCGCGACCTACGAGCAGTACTTC. It encodes CASSPRRDSATYEQYF.

The chain carries TRBV4-1 and TRBJ2-5; D possibly corresponds to TRBD1 (6 bases). The CDR3 is 15 residues long. Germline V gives CDR1 MGHRA, CDR2 YSYEKL. The V gene lost 3 bases and the J gene lost 2 bases, with 13 bases spanning the gap. CDR3: CASSHFGQPQETQYF. CDR3 sequence (DNA): TGCGCCAGCAGCCATTTCGGACAGCCACAAGAGACCCAGTACTTC.

This clonotype was observed a few times. The chain joins TRBV7-2 to TRBJ2-7, with 9 bases aligning to TRBD2. This CDR3 has 14 residues. J was trimmed by 7 bases and V by 0 bases; bases with no gene match: 4. Germline CDR1 SGHTA, CDR2 FQGNSA. The CDR3 region has the DNA TGTGCCAGCAGCTTAGCGGCGGGGGGGGGAGAGCAGTACTTC. Translation: CASSLAAGGGEQYF.

This clonotype was counted only a few times. This chain links TRBV2 with TRBJ1-2; D is perhaps TRBD1 (5 bases). V was trimmed by 6 bases and J by 3 bases, leaving 14 bases between them. Per the germline V gene, CDR1 is SNHLY and CDR2 is FYNNEI. The CDR3 has 14 amino acids. The chain's CDR3 is CASSGGQGYYGYTF. CDR3 nucleotide sequence: TGTGCCAGCAGCGGTGGGCAGGGATACTATGGCTACACCTTC.

This clonotype has more than one count but fewer than ten. The chain has TRBV20-1 and TRBJ2-2; 10 bases match TRBD2. Germline CDR1 DFQATT, CDR2 SNEGSKA (reference sequence). J was trimmed by 4 bases and V by 3 bases; bases with no gene match: 5. This CDR3 is built from 15 residues. DNA of the CDR3: TGCAGTGCTAGGGGCTGGACTAGCGGCACCGGGGAGCTGTTTTTT. As protein: CSARGWTSGTGELFF.

This clonotype has more than one count but fewer than ten. CDR3 residues: CASSPPGRGSYEQYF. For the CDR3, the DNA is TGTGCCAGCAGCCCCCCCGGGAGGGGCTCCTACGAGCAGTACTTC. The genes are TRBV7-2 and TRBJ2-7; 8 bases match TRBD2. The junction had 6 bases not matched to a gene; V was cut back by 5 bases and J by 0 bases. The CDR3 spans 15 residues. Per the germline V gene, CDR1 is SGHTA and CDR2 is FQGNSA. The whole variable domain, remainder taken from reference TRBV7-2 and TRBJ2-7, is GAGVSQSPSNKVTEKGKDVELRCDPISGHTALYWYRQSLGQGLEFLIYFQGNSAPDKSGLPSDRFSAERTGGSVSTLTIQRTQQEDSAVYLCASSPPGRGSYEQYFGPGTRLTVT.

This clonotype was counted ten times or more. This rearrangement joins TRBV6-5 to TRBJ2-1, with no clear D. The CDR3 length is 14 residues. The germline V gene encodes CDR1 MNHEY and CDR2 SVGAGI. The germline V and J ends were trimmed by 0 bases and 8 bases, with 11 bases remaining between them. The CDR3 DNA reads as TGTGCCAGCAGTTACTCGATACGAGGTGATGAGCAGTTCTTC. Its translation: CASSYSIRGDEQFF.

This clonotype was seen more than once but under ten times. This rearrangement joins TRBV4-3 to TRBJ2-7; D is tentatively TRBD1 or TRBD2 (5 bases each). CDR1 is LGHNA, CDR2 YSLEER, per germline. The V gene lost 3 bases and the J gene lost 0 bases, with 12 bases spanning the gap. This CDR3 has 15 amino acids. The CDR3 nucleotides are TGCGCCAGCAGCCATCCCGTTGGGGGCTCCTACGAGCAGTACTTC. It is translated as CASSHPVGGSYEQYF.

This chain joins TRBV20-1 and TRBJ2-1, with TRBD2 matching over 10 bases. CDR1 and CDR2 from the germline V gene are DFQATT and SNEGSKA (reference sequence). V trimming: 6 bases; J trimming: 7 bases; junction bases outside the gene matches: 9. The CDR3 runs to 14 residues. The CDR3 sequence: CSASSGGLGNEQFF. In DNA form, the CDR3 reads TGCAGTGCGAGTAGCGGGGGGCTGGGGAATGAGCAGTTCTTC.

Of note for this clonotype: A read error may account for a junction end that differs from germline. J is TRBJ2-6 and V is TRBV3-1; D uncertain. The germline V gene encodes CDR1 LGHDT and CDR2 YNNKEL (reference sequence). The CDR3 consists of 15 residues. The CDR3 reads CATSQPGAGANVLTF. The CDR3 region has the DNA TGTGCCACCAGCCAACCTGGGGCTGGGGCCAACGTCCTGACTTTC.

The V call is TRBV6-1, the J call TRBJ1-5; D is ambiguous. The CDR3 is made up of 12 amino acids. V was shortened by 2 bases and J by 11 bases, with 10 bases between the two germline ends. The germline gives CDR1 MNHNS, CDR2 SASEGT. The CDR3 nucleotides read TGTGCCAGCAGTGAACGAGGGCGAACCCAGCATTTT. Protein product: CASSERGRTQHF.

V gene TRBV20-1 combines with J gene TRBJ2-1, with D uncertain. CDR1 and CDR2 from the germline V gene are DFQATT and SNEGSKA (reference sequence). The germline V and J ends were trimmed by 3 bases and 6 bases, with 12 bases remaining between them. The CDR3 covers 13 residues. The CDR3 here is CSASRLTLNEQFF. In DNA form, the CDR3 reads TGCAGTGCTAGCCGACTGACCCTCAATGAGCAGTTCTTC.

In this sample, this clonotype turned up many times. The chain joins TRBV6-1 to TRBJ2-7; TRBD2 matches at 8 bases. The germline gives CDR1 MNHNS, CDR2 SASEGT. This CDR3 comprises 16 residues. The J segment lost 2 bases and the V segment lost 6 bases, leaving 12 bases of the junction unmatched. The CDR3 bases are TGTGCCAGCAGCCGAGATACCAGCGGGGGTGCCTACGAGCAGTACTTC. This translates into CASSRDTSGGAYEQYF.

This sequence joins TRBV20-1 and TRBJ2-5; possible D gene TRBD1, 5 bases. V shed 3 bases and J shed 2 bases, with 16 bases lying between them. The CDR3 consists of 15 residues. CDR1 is DFQATT, CDR2 SNEGSKA, per germline (reference sequence). The CDR3 loop reads CSASPQGRGQETQYF. CDR3 nucleotide sequence: TGCAGTGCTAGCCCCCAGGGTCGCGGACAAGAGACCCAGTACTTC.

This clonotype was counted a few times. This sequence joins TRBV10-3 and TRBJ2-1; 10 bases are a match to TRBD2. Germline V gives CDR1 ENHRY, CDR2 SYGVKD. Unmatched junction bases numbered 12, after V lost 6 bases and J lost 10 bases. This CDR3 comprises 15 residues. This chain's CDR3 is CAISGREREGREQFF. CDR3 bases: TGTGCCATCAGCGGTCGGGAGCGGGAGGGGAGGGAGCAGTTCTTC.

The chain combines TRBV20-1 with TRBJ2-1; the match to TRBD2 covers 10 bases. CDR3 size: 15 residues. In germline, CDR1 is DFQATT, CDR2 SNEGSKA (reference sequence). Trimming removed 0 bases from V and 9 bases from J; junction bases left unmatched: 8. CDR3 nucleotides: TGCAGTGCTAGAGATCAAAGCGGGGGGGCCACTGAGCAGTTCTTC. Its translation: CSARDQSGGATEQFF.

This chain uses TRBV6-5 with TRBJ2-1; TRBD2 is a possible D gene (6 bases). The V end lost 5 bases, the J end lost 4 bases, and 15 bases lay between the germline ends. Per the germline V gene, CDR1 is MNHEY and CDR2 is SVGAGI. This CDR3 comprises 15 residues. The CDR3 is CASSNGVAAYNEQFF. CDR3 in DNA: TGTGCCAGCAGTAACGGGGTAGCGGCGTACAATGAGCAGTTCTTC.